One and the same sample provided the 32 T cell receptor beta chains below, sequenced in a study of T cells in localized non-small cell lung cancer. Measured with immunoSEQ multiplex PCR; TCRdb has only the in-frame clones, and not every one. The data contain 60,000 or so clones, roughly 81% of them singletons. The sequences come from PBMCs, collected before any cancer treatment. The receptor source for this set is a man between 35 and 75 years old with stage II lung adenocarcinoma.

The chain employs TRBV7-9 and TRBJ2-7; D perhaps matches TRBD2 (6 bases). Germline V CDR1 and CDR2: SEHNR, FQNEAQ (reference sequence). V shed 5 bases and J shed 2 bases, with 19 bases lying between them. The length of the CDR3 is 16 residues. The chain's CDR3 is CASSPPFRGGPYEQYF. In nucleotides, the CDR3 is TGTGCCAGCAGCCCACCTTTTAGGGGAGGACCCTACGAGCAGTACTTC.

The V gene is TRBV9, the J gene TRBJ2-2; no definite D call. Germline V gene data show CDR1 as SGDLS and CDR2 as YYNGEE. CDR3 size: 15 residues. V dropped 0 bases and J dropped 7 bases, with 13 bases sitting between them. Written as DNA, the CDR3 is TGTGCCAGCAGCGTAGAGCCCAGTCGTGGCGGGGAGCTGTTTTTT. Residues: CASSVEPSRGGELFF.

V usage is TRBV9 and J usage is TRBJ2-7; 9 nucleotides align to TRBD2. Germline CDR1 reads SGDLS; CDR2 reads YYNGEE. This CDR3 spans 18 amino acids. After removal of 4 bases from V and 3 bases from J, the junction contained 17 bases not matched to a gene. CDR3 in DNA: TGTGCCAGCAGCTCCTCTCAATCGGGGCGGGAGGGGATCTACGAGCAGTACTTC. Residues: CASSSSQSGREGIYEQYF.

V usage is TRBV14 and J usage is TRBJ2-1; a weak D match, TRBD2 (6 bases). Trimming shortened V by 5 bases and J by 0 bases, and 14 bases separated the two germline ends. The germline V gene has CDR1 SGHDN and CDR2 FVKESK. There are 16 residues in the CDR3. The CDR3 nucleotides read TGTGCCAGCAGCACCCGGACTATTAGCTCCTACAATGAGCAGTTCTTC. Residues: CASSTRTISSYNEQFF.

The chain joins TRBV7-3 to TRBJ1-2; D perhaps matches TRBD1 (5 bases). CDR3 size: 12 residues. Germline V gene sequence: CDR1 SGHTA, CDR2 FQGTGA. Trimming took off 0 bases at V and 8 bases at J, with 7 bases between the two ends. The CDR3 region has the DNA TGTGCCAGCAGCTTAACAGGGGAAGGCTACACCTTC. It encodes CASSLTGEGYTF.

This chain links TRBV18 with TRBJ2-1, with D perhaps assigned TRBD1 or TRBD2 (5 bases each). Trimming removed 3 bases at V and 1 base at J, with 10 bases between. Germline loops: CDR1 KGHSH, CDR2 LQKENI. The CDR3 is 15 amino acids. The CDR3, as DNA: TGTGCCAGCTCACCTAAGGGGAGTTCCTACAATGAGCAGTTCTTC. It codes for CASSPKGSSYNEQFF.

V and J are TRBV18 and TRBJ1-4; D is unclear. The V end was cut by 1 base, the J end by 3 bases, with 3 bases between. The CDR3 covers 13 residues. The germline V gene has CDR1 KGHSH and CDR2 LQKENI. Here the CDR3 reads CASSPRPNEKLFF. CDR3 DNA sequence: TGTGCCAGCTCACCACGGCCTAATGAAAAACTGTTTTTT.

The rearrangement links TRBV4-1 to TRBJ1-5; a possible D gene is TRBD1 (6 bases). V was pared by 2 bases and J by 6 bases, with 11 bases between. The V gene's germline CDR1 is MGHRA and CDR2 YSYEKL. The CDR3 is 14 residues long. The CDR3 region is CASSQSKGGQPQHF. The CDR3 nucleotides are TGCGCCAGCAGCCAAAGCAAGGGGGGTCAGCCCCAGCATTTT.

The CDR3: CASTTQGGQPQHF. Here the CDR3 DNA reads TGTGCCAGTACGACACAGGGTGGTCAGCCCCAGCATTTT. The rearrangement uses TRBV19 and TRBJ1-5; possible D gene TRBD1, 6 bases. The germline V gene has CDR1 LNHDA and CDR2 SQIVND (reference sequence). This CDR3 has 13 residues. The V end lost 7 bases, the J end lost 6 bases, and 13 bases lay between the germline ends.

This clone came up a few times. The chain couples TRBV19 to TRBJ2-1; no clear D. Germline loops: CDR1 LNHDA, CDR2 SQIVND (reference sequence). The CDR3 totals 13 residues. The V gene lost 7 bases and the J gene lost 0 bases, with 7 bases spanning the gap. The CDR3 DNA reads TGTGCCAGTAAAGGGTACTCCTACAATGAGCAGTTCTTC. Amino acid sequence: CASKGYSYNEQFF.

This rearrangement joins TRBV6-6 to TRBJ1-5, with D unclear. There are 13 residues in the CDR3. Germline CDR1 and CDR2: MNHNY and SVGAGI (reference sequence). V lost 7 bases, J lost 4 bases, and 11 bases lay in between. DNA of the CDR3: TGTGCCAGCACCCAAGGAGGGAATCAGCCCCAGCATTTT. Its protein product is CASTQGGNQPQHF.

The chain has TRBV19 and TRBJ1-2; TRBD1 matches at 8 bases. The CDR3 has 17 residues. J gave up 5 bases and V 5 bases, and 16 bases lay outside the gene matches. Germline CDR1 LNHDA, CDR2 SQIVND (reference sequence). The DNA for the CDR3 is TGTGCCAGTAGTTCACGACAGGGGCCCTTGCGGGAATATGGCTACACCTTC. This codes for CASSSRQGPLREYGYTF. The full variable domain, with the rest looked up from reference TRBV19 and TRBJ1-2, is DGGITQSPKYLFRKEGQNVTLSCEQNLNHDAMYWYRQDPGQGLRLIYYSQIVNDFQKGDIAEGYSVSREKKESFPLTVTSAQKNPTAFYLCASSSRQGPLREYGYTFGSGTRLTVV.

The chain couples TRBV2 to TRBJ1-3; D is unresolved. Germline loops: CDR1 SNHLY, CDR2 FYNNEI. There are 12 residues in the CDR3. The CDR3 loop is CASISGGNTIYF. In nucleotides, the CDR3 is TGTGCTTCAATCTCGGGTGGTAACACCATATATTTT.

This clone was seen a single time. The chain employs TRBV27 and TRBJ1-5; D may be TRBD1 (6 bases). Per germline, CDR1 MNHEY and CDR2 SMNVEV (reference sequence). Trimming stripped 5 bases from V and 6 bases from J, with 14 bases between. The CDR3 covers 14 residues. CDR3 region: CASSQTGPSQPQHF. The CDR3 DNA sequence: TGTGCCAGCAGTCAGACAGGTCCGAGTCAGCCCCAGCATTTT.

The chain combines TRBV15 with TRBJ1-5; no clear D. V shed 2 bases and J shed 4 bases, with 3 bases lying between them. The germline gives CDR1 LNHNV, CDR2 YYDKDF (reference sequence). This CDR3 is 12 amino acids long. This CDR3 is CATSRPNQPQHF. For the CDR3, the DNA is TGTGCCACCAGCAGACCGAATCAGCCCCAGCATTTT.

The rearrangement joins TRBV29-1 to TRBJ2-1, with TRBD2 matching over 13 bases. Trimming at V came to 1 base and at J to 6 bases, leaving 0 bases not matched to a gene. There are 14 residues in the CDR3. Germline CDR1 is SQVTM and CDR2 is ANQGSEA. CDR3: CSVEGTSGSNEQFF. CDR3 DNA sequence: TGCAGCGTTGAAGGGACTAGCGGGAGCAATGAGCAGTTCTTC.

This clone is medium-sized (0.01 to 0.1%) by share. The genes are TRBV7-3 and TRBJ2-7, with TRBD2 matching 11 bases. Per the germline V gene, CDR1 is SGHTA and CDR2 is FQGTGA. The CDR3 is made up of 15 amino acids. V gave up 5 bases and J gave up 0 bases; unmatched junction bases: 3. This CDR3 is CASSKLAGDSYEQYF. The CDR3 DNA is TGTGCCAGCAGCAAACTAGCGGGAGACTCCTACGAGCAGTACTTC.

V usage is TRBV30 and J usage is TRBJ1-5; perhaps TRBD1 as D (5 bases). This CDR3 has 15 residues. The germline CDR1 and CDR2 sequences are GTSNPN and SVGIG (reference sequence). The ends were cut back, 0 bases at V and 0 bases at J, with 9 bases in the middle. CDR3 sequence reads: CAWSVRGYSNQPQHF. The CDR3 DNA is TGTGCCTGGAGTGTACGGGGCTATAGCAATCAGCCCCAGCATTTT.

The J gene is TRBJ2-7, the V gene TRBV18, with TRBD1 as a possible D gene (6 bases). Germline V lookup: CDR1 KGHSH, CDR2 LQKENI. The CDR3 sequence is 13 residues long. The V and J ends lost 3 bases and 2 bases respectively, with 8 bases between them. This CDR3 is CASSPGAAYEQYF. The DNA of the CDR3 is TGTGCCAGCTCACCGGGGGCGGCCTACGAGCAGTACTTC.

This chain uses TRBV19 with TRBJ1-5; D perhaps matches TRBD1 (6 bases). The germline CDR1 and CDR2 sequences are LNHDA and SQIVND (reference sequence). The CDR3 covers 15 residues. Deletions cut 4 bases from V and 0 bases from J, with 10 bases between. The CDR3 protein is CASSTGGYSNQPQHF. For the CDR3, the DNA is TGTGCCAGTAGTACCGGGGGCTATAGCAATCAGCCCCAGCATTTT.

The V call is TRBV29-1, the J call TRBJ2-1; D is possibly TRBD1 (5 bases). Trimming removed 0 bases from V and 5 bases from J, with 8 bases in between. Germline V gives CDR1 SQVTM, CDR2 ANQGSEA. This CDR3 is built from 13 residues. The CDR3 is CSVEEPRDNEQFF. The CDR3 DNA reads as TGCAGCGTTGAAGAACCCAGGGACAATGAGCAGTTCTTC.

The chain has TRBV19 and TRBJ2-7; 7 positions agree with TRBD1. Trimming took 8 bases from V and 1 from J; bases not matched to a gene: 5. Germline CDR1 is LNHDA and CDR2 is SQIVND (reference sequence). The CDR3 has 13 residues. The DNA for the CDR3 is TGTGCCAGTTCGGGACAGTTTTCCTACGAGCAGTACTTC. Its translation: CASSGQFSYEQYF.

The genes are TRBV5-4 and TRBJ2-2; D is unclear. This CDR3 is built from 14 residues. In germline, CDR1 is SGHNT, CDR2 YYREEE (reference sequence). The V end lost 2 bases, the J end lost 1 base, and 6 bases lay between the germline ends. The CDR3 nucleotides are TGTGCCAGCAGCTTAGGCGAGAACACCGGGGAGCTGTTTTTT. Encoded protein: CASSLGENTGELFF.

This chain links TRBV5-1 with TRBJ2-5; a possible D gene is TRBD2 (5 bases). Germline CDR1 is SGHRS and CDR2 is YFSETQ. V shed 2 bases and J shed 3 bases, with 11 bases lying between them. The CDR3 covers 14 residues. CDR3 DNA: TGCGCCAGCAGCTTAACTAAAGCGGAAGAGACCCAGTACTTC. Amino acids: CASSLTKAEETQYF. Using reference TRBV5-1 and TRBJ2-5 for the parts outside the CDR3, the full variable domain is KAGVTQTPRYLIKTRGQQVTLSCSPISGHRSVSWYQQTPGQGLQFLFEYFSETQRNKGNFPGRFSGRQFSNSRSEMNVSTLELGDSALYLCASSLTKAEETQYFGPGTRLLVL.

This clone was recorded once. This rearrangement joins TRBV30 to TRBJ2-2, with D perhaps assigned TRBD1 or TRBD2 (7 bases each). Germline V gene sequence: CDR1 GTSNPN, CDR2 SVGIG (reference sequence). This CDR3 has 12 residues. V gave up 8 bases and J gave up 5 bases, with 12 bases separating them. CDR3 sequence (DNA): TGTGCCATTCAGGGGGGGACCGGGGAGCTGTTTTTT. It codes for CAIQGGTGELFF.

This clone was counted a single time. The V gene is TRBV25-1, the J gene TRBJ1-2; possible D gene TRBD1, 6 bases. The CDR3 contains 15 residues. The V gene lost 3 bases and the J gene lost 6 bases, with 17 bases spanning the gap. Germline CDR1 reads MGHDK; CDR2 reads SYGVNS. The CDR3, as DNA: TGTGCCAGCAGTGATTATATTGGGGGCGACGATGGCTACACCTTC. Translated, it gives CASSDYIGGDDGYTF.

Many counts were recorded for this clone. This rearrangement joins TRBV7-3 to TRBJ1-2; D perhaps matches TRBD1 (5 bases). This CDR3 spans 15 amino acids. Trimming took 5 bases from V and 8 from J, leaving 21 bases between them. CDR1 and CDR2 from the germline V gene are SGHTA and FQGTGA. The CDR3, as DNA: TGTGCCAGCAGCCCGAGGGACTGGCGCCTTGGGGGCTACACCTTC. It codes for CASSPRDWRLGGYTF.

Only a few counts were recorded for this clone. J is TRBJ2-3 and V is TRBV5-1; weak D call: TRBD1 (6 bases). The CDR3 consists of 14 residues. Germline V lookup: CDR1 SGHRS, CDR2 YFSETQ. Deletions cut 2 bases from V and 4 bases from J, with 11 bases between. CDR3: CASSFSGVPDTQYF. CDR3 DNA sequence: TGCGCCAGCAGCTTCTCAGGGGTACCAGATACGCAGTATTTT. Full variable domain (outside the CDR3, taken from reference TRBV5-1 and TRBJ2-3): KAGVTQTPRYLIKTRGQQVTLSCSPISGHRSVSWYQQTPGQGLQFLFEYFSETQRNKGNFPGRFSGRQFSNSRSEMNVSTLELGDSALYLCASSFSGVPDTQYFGPGTRLTVL.

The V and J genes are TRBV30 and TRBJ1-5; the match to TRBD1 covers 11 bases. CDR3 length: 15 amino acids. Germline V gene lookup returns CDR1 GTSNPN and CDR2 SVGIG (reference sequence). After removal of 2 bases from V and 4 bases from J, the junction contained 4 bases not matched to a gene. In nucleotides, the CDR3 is TGTGCCTGGAGTACGGGACAGGGGGGAAATCAGCCCCAGCATTTT. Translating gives CAWSTGQGGNQPQHF.

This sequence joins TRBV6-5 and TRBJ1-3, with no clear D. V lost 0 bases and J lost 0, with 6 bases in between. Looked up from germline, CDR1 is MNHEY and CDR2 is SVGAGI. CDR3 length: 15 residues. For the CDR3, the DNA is TGTGCCAGCAGTTACTCGCTCTACTCTGGAAACACCATATATTTT. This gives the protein CASSYSLYSGNTIYF.

DNA for the CDR3: TGCAGCGTTGAAGGGAACAGCCAAGAGACCCAGTACTTC. Protein: CSVEGNSQETQYF. V usage is TRBV29-1 and J usage is TRBJ2-5; D uncertain. Trimming removed 1 base at V and 1 base at J, with 7 bases between. Germline CDR1 reads SQVTM; CDR2 reads ANQGSEA. The CDR3 spans 13 residues. The whole variable domain, remainder taken from reference TRBV29-1 and TRBJ2-5, is SAVISQKPSRDICQRGTSLTIQCQVDSQVTMMFWYRQQPGQSLTLIATANQGSEATYESGFVIDKFPISRPNLTFSTLTVSNMSPEDSSIYLCSVEGNSQETQYFGPGTRLLVL.

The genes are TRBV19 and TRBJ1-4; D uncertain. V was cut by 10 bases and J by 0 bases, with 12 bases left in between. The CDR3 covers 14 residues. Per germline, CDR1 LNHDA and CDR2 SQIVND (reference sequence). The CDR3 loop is CATRRRATNEKLFF. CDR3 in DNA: TGTGCCACCCGAAGACGGGCAACTAATGAAAAACTGTTTTTT.